This T cell receptor beta chain was captured in a study of cytomegalovirus exposure and HLA in healthy donors (TCRdb year 2017). As for the study more broadly: According to an earlier analysis of a few hundred of the donors, roughly 180 million T cells yielded roughly 110 million unique TCR beta sequences and approximately 300 Gb of sequence data. An early release that covered about 600 HLA-typed donors contained approximately 300 gigabases of sequencing data and 80 million or so unique TCR sequences. Among the approximately 420 genotyped donors, 75% to 90% belonged to the genetic ancestry cluster associated with self-reported Caucasian donors. The study aimed to test whether cataloging public T cell receptors could reveal signatures of past pathogen exposure. The study profiled the T cell repertoires of 500 to 800 subjects by immunosequencing and related them to cytomegalovirus serostatus. In addition to the first cohort of approximately 670 subjects, a separate validation cohort of over 90 different subjects was used. The study combined high-throughput TCR immunosequencing, statistical association of individual TCRs with disease status, and machine learning to predict cytomegalovirus infection status. In a later analysis, previously published TCR beta repertoires from fewer than 750 donors were re-analyzed and high-resolution HLA genotyping was added so that TCR occurrence patterns could be studied. Rather than using new phenotypic data, the later analysis identified candidate immune exposures from TCR beta sequences and from how often those sequences occurred across donors. In an earlier analysis of 550 to 700 of the donors, high-throughput TCR beta sequencing was used to judge whether each TCR beta V gene segment behaved as functional or pseudogenic. Donor age, sex, ethnicity and CMV serostatus were collected together with the repertoire data. In a later genetic analysis, genome-wide SNP genotypes for about 55% of the roughly 700 donors were used, and that subset was treated as a discovery cohort. All discovery cohort repertoires had been generated using a single sequencing platform. HLA typing covered class I and class II loci at four-digit resolution. Typing coverage differed by locus: A, B, C, DRB1 and DQB1 were typed in about 629-640 donors, DQA1 in roughly 510, DPA1 in some 610, and DPB1 in just under 490. Roughly 5 DR-DQ haplotypes were treated as single units for association and clustering because of strong linkage in the cohort. Across roughly 420 genotyped donors of the cohort, an average of 235,054 unique TCR beta nucleotide sequences per donor were sequenced, and 15% to 20% of those sequences were non-productive.

From its cysteine to its phenylalanine, the CDR3 spans 14 amino acids. The DNA shown is the 42-base CDR3, in frame from base 1. CDR1 and CDR2 are read off the germline V gene as SGHTA and FQGNSA. Trimming costs V 3 bases and J 3 bases, and their ends lie 12 bases apart. To prepare the library, the immunoSEQ multiplex PCR assay was applied. The multiplex PCR relied on a mix of 60 forward primers for TCR Vbeta segments and 13 reverse primers for TCR Jbeta segments. The CDR3 region of rearranged TCR beta genes was amplified from genomic DNA by a multiplex PCR assay. The Illumina HiSeq System was used to sequence the amplified TCR beta libraries as 87-base-pair reads. Per the original workflow: Across the 670 or so repertoires, a later analysis counted approximately 75 million unique TCR beta chains, approximately 10 million of which were shared by at least two donors. Raw reads were error-corrected and collapsed into unique sequences by a nearest-neighbor algorithm in which closely related sequences were merged to remove PCR and sequencing errors. CDR3 sequences were aligned to IMGT reference sequences to assign V, D and J gene segments. For a sequence to be retained, a match of at least six nucleotides to both a V gene segment and a J gene segment was required. Rearrangements were called productive when the CDR3 lacked stop codons and stayed in frame with V and J; all others were non-productive. CDR3 was defined according to IMGT convention as the region running from the second conserved V-encoded cysteine to the conserved J-encoded phenylalanine. Sequences without an unambiguous match to a single V gene segment were excluded from the earlier analysis of several hundred of the donors. In an earlier analysis of a few hundred of the donors, V segments were called functional above 56.7% productive rearrangements and were called segregating when the between-donor standard deviation exceeded 5%. A statistical classification framework was developed to diagnose cytomegalovirus status using the catalog of TCR beta chain sequences. A later analysis assigned V and J genes by comparing TCR nucleotide sequences with IMGT/GENE-DB human TR gene sequences. In a later analysis, CDR3 sequences and most-parsimonious VDJ recombination scenarios were assigned using the TCRdist pipeline. A later analysis defined each TCR beta chain by its CDR3 amino acid sequence plus V-gene family, and excluded reads lacking a unique V-gene family. In a later analysis, approximately 640 highly shared, low-generation-probability nucleotide sequences were removed to address suspected cross-contamination and a sequencing artifact. A later analysis calculated a clonal expansion index for each public chain from normalized within-repertoire ranks of inferred template counts. A later analysis computed generation probabilities with a VDJ recombination model fitted to out-of-frame rearrangements, and checked the results against IGoR. In a later analysis, hypergeometric tests were used to score TCR-TCR, TCR-HLA and TCR-CMV co-occurrence, with a repertoire-size bias correction applied to TCR pairs. In a later analysis, false discovery rates were estimated by permuting HLA or CMV assignments 20 times. In a later analysis, co-occurring TCRs were grouped with DBSCAN, and TCRdist sequence similarity was added when clustering was performed within HLA-allele-positive subsets. Co-occurrence clustering excluded repertoires with fewer than 30,000 or more than 120,000 public chains, plus five with anomalous nucleotide sharing. TCRdb took this table from immuneACCESS and kept in-frame rearrangements with V and J called. Such tables lack part of the clones; where checked against another copy, unresolved V genes explain under half of the gap, and the rest is unexplained. That table is the source of V, J and clone size, and D and trimming were worked out from the DNA. The sample table shows roughly 140,000 clones, and 60% to 80% are seen once. Of the sample, roughly 0.68% falls within the top ten clones.

As for this clone: No antigen is known for it. Base qualities are not recorded, but no much larger clone differs from it by a single base.

The investigation overall reported the following: Correlated functional status among segregating V segments might reflect linkage disequilibrium, but an unknown experimental factor could not be ruled out. In a later genetic analysis, a missense DCLRE1C variant was associated with V-gene and J-gene trimming of TCR beta chains, and the association was replicated in an independent cohort. The study listed 164 TCR beta chains as associated with cytomegalovirus. A further reported finding was that TCR beta sequences accurately predicted the HLA-A and HLA-B alleles for most subjects in the first cohort. While some public TCRs were present in many individuals, most TCR sequences turned up only very rarely across donors. A group of highly shared sequence variants was considered likely to be a technical artifact of the sequencing pipeline. The only immune exposure information available for the cohort was CMV serostatus. In a later analysis, HLA-associated TCR beta chains were found to be more clonally expanded and to have lower generation probabilities than equally common non-associated chains. Because some donors lacked HLA typing at each locus, the association tests relied only on the typed subset. Some IMGT-functional V segments, including TRBV6-2 and TRBV6-3, could not be distinguished by the 87-base-pair reads and were therefore excluded. Several of the top co-occurrence clusters appeared to be linked to parvovirus B19, influenza, CMV and Epstein-Barr virus, according to a later analysis. Approximately 16 rarely observed V segments, including chromosome 9 orphons, were excluded from the earlier analysis of 550 to 700 of the donors because counts were too low. A later analysis found that most CMV-associated TCR beta chains appeared HLA-restricted, with HLA associations seemingly driven largely by CMV exposure. The presence/absence analyses assumed that sequencing depth was roughly uniform across donors, and that assumption may not be true. When HLA alleles, especially DR and DQ, strongly co-occurred, TCR associations were difficult to assign to individual alleles. In a later analysis, the rate of TCR association differed among HLA loci, with DRB1 alleles having the most associated TCRs and HLA-C alleles having the fewest. Broadly in line with IMGT annotations, most TCR beta V segments showed up in productive rearrangements about 90% or about 30% of the time in an earlier analysis of 587 of the donors. In this cohort, only TCR beta chains were sequenced, and detectable features were limited by the absence of alpha or paired-chain data. Cytomegalovirus status was reported to be diagnosed by the classifier with high specificity and sensitivity in both the original and validation cohorts. In vitro tests confirmed that a few of the cytomegalovirus-associated TCR beta chains recognize cytomegalovirus antigens. At a false discovery rate of 0.05, a later analysis linked approximately 18,000 TCR beta sequences to specific HLA alleles. A later genetic analysis reported fewer N-insertions in productive TCRs among donors in an Asian-associated ancestry cluster than the roughly 620-donor mean. The authors suggested that the approach could potentially be generalized to other disease states and immunological phenotypes.

In total, more than 500 healthy bone marrow donors made up the cohort. Cohort members were all nominally healthy when sampled, although unrecorded immune exposures were likely present. The donor was CMV seronegative and was included in the group of 352 seronegative cohort members. A peripheral blood sample was provided by each donor, and peripheral blood mononuclear cells were used for TCR beta sequencing. The Qiagen DNeasy Blood Extraction Kit was used to extract genomic DNA from the blood cell samples. Source material: PBMCs. This sequence was found in a male donor in good health and CMV-seronegative. The V and J genes are TRBV7-2 and TRBJ2-7; matching of 5 bases hints at TRBD2 as the D gene. The sequenced DNA: TGTGCCAGCAGCTTCGGACTCCTACTCTACGAGCAGTACTTC. This is translated as CASSFGLLLYEQYF.